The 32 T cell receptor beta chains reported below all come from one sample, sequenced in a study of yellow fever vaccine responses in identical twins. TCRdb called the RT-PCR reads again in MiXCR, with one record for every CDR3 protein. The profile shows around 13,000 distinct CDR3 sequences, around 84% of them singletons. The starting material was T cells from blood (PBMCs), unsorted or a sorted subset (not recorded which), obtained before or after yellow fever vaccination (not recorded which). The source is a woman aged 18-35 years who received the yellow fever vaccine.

In nucleotides, the CDR3 is TGTGCCAGCAGTCCGGGACAAAACTACGAGCAGTACTTC. It is translated as CASSPGQNYEQYF. The V gene is TRBV27, the J gene TRBJ2-7, with D maybe TRBD1 (6 bases). The CDR3 extends over 13 amino acids. Germline CDR1 reads MNHEY; CDR2 reads SMNVEV (reference sequence). Trimming pared 5 bases from V and 3 bases from J, leaving 11 bases between.

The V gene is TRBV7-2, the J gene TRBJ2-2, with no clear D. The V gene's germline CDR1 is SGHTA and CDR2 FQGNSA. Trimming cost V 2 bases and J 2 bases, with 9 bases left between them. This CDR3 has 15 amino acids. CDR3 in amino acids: CASSLWSSNTGELFF. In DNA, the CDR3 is TGTGCCAGCAGCTTATGGTCTTCAAACACCGGGGAGCTGTTTTTT.

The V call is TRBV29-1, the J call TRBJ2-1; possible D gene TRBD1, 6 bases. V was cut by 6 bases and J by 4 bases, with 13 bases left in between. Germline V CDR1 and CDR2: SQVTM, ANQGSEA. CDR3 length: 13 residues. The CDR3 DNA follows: TGCAGCGTCCTTGGACAGACATACAATGAGCAGTTCTTC. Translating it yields CSVLGQTYNEQFF.

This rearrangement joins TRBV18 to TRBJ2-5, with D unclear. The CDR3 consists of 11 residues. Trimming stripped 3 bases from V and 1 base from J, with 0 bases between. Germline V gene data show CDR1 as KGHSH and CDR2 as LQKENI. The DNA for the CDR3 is TGTGCCAGCTCACCCCAAGAGACCCAGTACTTC. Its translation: CASSPQETQYF.

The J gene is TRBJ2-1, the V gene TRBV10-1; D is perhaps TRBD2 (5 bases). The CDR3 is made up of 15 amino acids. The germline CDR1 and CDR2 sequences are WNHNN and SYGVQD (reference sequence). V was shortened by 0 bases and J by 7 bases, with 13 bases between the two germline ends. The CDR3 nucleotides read TGCGCCAGCAGTGAGTCGAGGCGGGCTAAGAATGAGCAGTTCTTC. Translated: CASSESRRAKNEQFF.

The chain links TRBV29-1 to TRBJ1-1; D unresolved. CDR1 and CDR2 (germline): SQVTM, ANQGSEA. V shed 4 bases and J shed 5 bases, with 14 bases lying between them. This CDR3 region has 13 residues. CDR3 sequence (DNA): TGCAGCGTTGTGTCCCCCTGGGGTACTGAAGCTTTCTTT. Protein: CSVVSPWGTEAFF.

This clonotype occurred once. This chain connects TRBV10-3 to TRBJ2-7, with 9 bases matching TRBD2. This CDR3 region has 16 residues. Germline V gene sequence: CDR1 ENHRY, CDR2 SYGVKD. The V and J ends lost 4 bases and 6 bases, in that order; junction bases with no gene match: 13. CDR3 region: CAISASFLAGDREQYF. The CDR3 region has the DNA TGTGCCATCAGTGCCTCCTTTTTAGCGGGAGACCGCGAGCAGTACTTC.

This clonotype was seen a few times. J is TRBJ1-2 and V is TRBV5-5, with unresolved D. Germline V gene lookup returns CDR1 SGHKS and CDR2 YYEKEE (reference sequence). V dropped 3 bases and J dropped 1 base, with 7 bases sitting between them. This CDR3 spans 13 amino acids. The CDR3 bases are TGTGCCAGCAGCTCAGGTGGTAACTATGGCTACACCTTC. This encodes CASSSGGNYGYTF.

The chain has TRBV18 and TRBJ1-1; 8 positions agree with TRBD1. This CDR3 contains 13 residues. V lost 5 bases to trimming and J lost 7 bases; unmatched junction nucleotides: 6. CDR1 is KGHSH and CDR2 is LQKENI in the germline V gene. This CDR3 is CASSSDRGNEAFF. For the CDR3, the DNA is TGTGCCAGCTCATCAGACAGGGGTAATGAAGCTTTCTTT. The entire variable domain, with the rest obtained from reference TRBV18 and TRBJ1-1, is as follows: NAGVMQNPRHLVRRRGQEARLRCSPMKGHSHVYWYRQLPEEGLKFMVYLQKENIIDESGMPKERFSAEFPKEGPSILRIQQVVRGDSAAYFCASSSDRGNEAFFGQGTRLTVV.

CDR3 sequence (DNA): TGTAAGGACACCGGGGAGCTGTTTTTT. This encodes CKDTGELFF. V and J are TRBV15 and TRBJ2-2; D is unresolved. The CDR3 extends over 9 amino acids. Germline V gene sequence: CDR1 LNHNV, CDR2 YYDKDF (reference sequence).

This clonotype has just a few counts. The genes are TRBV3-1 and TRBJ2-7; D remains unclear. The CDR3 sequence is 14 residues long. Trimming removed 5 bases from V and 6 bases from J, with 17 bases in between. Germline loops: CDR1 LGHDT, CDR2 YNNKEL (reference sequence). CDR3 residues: CASSMWTTSAEQYV. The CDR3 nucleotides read TGTGCCAGCAGCATGTGGACCACCTCAGCCGAGCAGTACGTC.

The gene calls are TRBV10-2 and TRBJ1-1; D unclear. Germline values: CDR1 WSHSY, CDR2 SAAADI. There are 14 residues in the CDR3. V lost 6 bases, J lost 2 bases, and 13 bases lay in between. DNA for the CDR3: TGCGCCAGCAGAGCTGAGGTTGTCAACACTGAAGCTTTCTTT. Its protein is CASRAEVVNTEAFF.

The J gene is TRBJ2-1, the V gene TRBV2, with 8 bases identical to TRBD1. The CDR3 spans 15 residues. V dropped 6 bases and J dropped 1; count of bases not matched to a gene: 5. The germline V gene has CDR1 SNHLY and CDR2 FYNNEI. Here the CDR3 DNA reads TGTGCCAGCAGAGACCGGGACAGGTCCTACAATGAGCAGTTCTTC. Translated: CASRDRDRSYNEQFF.

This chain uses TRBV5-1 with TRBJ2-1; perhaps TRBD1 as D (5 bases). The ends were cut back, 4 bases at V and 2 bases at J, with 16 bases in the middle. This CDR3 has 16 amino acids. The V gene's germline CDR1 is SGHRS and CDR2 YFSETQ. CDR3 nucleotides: TGCGCCAGCAGCCTCTTGACCGGACAAACCTACAATGAGCAGTTCTTC. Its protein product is CASSLLTGQTYNEQFF.

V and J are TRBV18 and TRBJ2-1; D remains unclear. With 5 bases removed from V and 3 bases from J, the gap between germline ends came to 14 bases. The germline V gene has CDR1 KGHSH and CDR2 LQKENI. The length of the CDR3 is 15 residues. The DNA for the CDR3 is TGTGCCAGCTCATACCGACCCCCAAACTACAATGAGCAGTTCTTC. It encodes CASSYRPPNYNEQFF.

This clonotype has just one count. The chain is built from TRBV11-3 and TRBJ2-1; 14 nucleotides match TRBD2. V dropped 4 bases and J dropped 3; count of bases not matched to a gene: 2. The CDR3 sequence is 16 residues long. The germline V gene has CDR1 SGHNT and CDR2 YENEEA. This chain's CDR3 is CASSSGLAGVYNEQFF. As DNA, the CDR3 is TGTGCCAGCAGCTCGGGACTAGCGGGAGTCTACAATGAGCAGTTCTTC.

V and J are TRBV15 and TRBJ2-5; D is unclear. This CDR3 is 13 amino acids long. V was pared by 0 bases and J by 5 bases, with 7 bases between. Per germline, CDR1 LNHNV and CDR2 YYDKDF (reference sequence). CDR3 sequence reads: CATSRDYPETQYF. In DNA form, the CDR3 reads TGTGCCACCAGCAGAGATTATCCGGAGACCCAGTACTTC. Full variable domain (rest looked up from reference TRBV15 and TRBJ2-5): DAMVIQNPRYQVTQFGKPVTLSCSQTLNHNVMYWYQQKSSQAPKLLFHYYDKDFNNEADTPDNFQSRRPNTSFCFLDIRSPGLGDTAMYLCATSRDYPETQYFGPGTRLLVL.

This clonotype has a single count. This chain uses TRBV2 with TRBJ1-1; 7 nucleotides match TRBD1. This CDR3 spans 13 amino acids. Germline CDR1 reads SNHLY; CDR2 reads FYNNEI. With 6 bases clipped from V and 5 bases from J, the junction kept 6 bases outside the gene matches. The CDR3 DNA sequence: TGTGCCAGCAGCCAGGGGGAGGAAACTGAAGCTTTCTTT. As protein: CASSQGEETEAFF.

The CDR3 nucleotides are TGCAGTGCTCCACTTGGACTAGCCGATCCTATGGGTGAGCAGTTCTTC. It is translated as CSAPLGLADPMGEQFF. This rearrangement joins TRBV20-1 to TRBJ2-1; 8 nucleotides align to TRBD2. The CDR3 totals 16 residues. The V and J ends lost 5 bases and 9 bases, in that order; junction bases with no gene match: 18. Germline V lookup: CDR1 DFQATT, CDR2 SNEGSKA (reference sequence).

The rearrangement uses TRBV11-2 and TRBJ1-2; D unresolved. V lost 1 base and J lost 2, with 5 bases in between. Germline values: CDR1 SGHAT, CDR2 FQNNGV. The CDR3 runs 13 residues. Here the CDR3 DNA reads TGTGCCAGCAGCTTAGGCAGGAACTATGGCTACACCTTC. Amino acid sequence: CASSLGRNYGYTF.

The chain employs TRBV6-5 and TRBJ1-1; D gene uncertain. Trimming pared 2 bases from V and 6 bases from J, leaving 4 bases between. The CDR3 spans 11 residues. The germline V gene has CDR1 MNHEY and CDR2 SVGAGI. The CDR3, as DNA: TGTGCCAGCAGTTACAGGGCTGAAGCTTTCTTT. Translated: CASSYRAEAFF.

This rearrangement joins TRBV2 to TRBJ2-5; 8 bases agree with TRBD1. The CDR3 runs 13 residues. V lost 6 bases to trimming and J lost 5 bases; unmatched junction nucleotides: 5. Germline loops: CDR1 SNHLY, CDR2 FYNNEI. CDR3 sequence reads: CASSGQGKETQYF. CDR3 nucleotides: TGTGCCAGCAGCGGACAGGGAAAGGAGACCCAGTACTTC.

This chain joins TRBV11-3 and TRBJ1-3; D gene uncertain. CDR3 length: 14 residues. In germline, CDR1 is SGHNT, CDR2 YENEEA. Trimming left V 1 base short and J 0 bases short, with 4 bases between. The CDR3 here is CASSLGYSGNTIYF. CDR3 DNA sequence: TGTGCCAGCAGCTTAGGGTACTCTGGAAACACCATATATTTT. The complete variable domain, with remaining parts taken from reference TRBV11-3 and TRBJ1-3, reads EAGVVQSPRYKIIEKKQPVAFWCNPISGHNTLYWYLQNLGQGPELLIRYENEEAVDDSQLPKDRFSAERLKGVDSTLKIQPAELGDSAVYLCASSLGYSGNTIYFGEGSWLTVV.

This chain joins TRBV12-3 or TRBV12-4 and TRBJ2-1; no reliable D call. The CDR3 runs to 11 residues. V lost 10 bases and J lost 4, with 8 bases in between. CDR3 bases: TGTGCCACCAATCTTTACAATGAGCAGTTCTTC. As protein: CATNLYNEQFF.

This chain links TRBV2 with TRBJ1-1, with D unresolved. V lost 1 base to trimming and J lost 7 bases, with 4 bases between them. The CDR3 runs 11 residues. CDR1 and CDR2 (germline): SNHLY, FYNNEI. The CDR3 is CASSEVVEAFF. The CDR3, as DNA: TGTGCCAGCAGTGAAGTGGTTGAAGCTTTCTTT.

The CDR3 DNA sequence: TGTGCCAGCAGTTACTCAGATTCCCGGACGGCTTTCTTT. Translated, it gives CASSYSDSRTAFF. The rearrangement links TRBV6-5 to TRBJ1-1; D gene ambiguous. The CDR3 sequence is 13 residues long. The V end was cut by 0 bases, the J end by 11 bases, with 13 bases between. The V gene's germline CDR1 is MNHEY and CDR2 SVGAGI.

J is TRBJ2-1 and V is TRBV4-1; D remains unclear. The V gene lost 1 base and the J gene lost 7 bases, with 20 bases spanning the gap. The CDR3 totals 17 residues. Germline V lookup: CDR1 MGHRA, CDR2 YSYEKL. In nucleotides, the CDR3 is TGCGCCAGCAGCCAAGGACCAGCCTTTTTAAAGAGTAATGAGCAGTTCTTC. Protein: CASSQGPAFLKSNEQFF.

The CDR3 here is CASSLFGLAEQETQYF. CDR3 coding DNA: TGTGCCAGCAGTTTATTCGGACTAGCGGAACAAGAGACCCAGTACTTC. This chain uses TRBV11-1 with TRBJ2-5, with 10 bases that match TRBD2. V lost 6 bases, J lost 2 bases, and 9 bases stayed unmatched. The germline CDR1 and CDR2 sequences are SGHAT and FQDESV (reference sequence). The CDR3 extends over 16 amino acids.

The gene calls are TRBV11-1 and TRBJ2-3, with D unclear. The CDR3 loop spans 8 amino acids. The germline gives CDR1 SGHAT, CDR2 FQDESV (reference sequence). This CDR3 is CASTTQYF. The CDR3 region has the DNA TGTGCTTCTACTACGCAGTATTTT.

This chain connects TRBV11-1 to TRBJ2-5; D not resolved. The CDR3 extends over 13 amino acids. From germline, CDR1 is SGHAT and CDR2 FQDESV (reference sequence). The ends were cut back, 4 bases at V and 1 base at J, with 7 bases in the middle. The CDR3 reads CASSWYSQETQYF. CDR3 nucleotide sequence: TGTGCCAGCAGCTGGTACAGCCAAGAGACCCAGTACTTC.

The CDR3 nucleotides read TGTGCCATCAGTGATGCGGGTATGAACACTGAAGCTTTCTTT. Its translation is CAISDAGMNTEAFF. This chain links TRBV10-3 with TRBJ1-1; D gene unclear. Trimming took off 3 bases at V and 0 bases at J, with 8 bases between the two ends. CDR1 is ENHRY, CDR2 SYGVKD, per germline. This CDR3 comprises 14 residues.

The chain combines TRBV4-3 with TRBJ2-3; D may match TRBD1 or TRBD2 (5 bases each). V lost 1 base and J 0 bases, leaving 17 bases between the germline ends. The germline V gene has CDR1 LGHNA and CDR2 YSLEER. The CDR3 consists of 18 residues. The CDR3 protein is CASSQGGLGRSSTDTQYF. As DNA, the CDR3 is TGCGCCAGCAGCCAAGGAGGGTTGGGGCGGTCTAGCACAGATACGCAGTATTTT.